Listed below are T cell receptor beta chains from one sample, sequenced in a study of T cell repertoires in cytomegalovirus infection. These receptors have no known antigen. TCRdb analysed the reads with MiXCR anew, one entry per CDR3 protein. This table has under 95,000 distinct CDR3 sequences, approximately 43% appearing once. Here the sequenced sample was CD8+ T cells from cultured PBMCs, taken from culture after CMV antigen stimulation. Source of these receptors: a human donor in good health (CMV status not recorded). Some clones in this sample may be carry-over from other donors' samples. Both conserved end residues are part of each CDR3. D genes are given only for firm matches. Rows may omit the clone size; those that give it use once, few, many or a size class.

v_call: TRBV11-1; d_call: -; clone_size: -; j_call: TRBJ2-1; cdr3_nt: TGTGCCAGCAGCTTAAGTGGAGGATCCCAATACAATGAGCAGTTCTTC; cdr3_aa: CASSLSGGSQYNEQFF
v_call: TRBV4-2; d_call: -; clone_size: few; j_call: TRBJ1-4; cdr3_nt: TGTGCCAGCAGCCAACTTATAGACCAGGGAACAACTAATGAAAAACTGTTTTTT; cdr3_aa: CASSQLIDQGTTNEKLFF
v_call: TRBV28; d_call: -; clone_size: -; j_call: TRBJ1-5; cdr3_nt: TGTGCCAGCAGGGAACAGGGTTATCAGCCCCAGCATTTT; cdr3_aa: CASREQGYQPQHF
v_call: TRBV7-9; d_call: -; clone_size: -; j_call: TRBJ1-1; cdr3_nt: TGTGCCAGCAGCTCTGTTGTGGGGTCTGAAGCTTTCTTT; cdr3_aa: CASSSVVGSEAFF
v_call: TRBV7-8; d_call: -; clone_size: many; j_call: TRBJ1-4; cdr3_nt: TGTGCCAGCAGCTTAGCGCCACAGCGCACTGGAAAACTGTTTTTT; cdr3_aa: CASSLAPQRTGKLFF
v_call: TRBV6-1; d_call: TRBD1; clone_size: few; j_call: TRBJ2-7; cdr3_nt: TGTGCCAGCAGTGACACGGACAGGGGTTTTTACGAGCAGTACTTC; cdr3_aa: CASSDTDRGFYEQYF
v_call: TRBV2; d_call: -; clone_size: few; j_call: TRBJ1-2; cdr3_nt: TGTGCCAGCAGTGGACGGCCGGTGGGTGGCTACACCTTC; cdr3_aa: CASSGRPVGGYTF
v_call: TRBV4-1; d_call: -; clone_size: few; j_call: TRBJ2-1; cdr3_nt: TGCGCCAGCAGCCAAGGCAATGAGCAGTTCTTC; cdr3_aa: CASSQGNEQFF
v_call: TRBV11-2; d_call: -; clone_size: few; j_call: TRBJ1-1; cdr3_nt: TGTGCCAGCAGCTCTCCCCCTCCGGGGCAGAACACTGAAGCTTTCTTT; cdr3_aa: CASSSPPPGQNTEAFF
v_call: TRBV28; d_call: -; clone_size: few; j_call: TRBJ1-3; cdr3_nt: TGTGCCAGCAGGGAACAGGGAGGGACTGGAAACACCATATATTTT; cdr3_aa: CASREQGGTGNTIYF
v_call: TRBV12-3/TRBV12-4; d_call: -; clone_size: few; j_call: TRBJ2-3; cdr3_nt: TGTGCCAGCAGTTTAGTCGGGAAACACACAGATACGCAGTATTTT; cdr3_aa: CASSLVGKHTDTQYF
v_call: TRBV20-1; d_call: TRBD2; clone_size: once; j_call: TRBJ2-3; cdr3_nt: TGCAGTGCTAGAGATACCAGTGAACTAGCGGGGTGGGGTACGCAGTATTTT; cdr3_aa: CSARDTSELAGWGTQYF
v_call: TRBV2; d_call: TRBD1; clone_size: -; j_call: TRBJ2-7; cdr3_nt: TGTGCCAGCAGTGCCTCTCAGACAGGGGACGACGAGCAGTACTTC; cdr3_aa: CASSASQTGDDEQYF
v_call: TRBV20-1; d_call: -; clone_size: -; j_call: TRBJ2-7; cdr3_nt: TGCAGTGCTTTGAGGATACCTCCCGGCGAGCAGTACTTC; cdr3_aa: CSALRIPPGEQYF
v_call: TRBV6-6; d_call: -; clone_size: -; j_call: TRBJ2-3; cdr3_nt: TGTGCCAGCAGTTATGGACTGAGGAGCACAGATACGCAGTATTTT; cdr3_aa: CASSYGLRSTDTQYF
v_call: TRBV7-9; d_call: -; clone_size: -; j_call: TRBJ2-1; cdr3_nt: TGTGCCAGCAGCACGCCGGGACTCCTCTACAATGAGCAGTTCTTC; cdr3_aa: CASSTPGLLYNEQFF
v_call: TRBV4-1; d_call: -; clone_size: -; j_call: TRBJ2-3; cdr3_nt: TGCGCCAGCAGCCAAGATGGGGGTCCGAACACAGATACGCAGTATTTT; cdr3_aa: CASSQDGGPNTDTQYF
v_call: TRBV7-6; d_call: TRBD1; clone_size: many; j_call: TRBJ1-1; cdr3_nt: TGTGCCAGCAGCGAAAGTAACAGGGGGCTGAACACTGAAGCTTTCTTT; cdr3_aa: CASSESNRGLNTEAFF
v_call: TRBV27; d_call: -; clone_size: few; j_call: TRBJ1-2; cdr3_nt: TGTGCCAGCAGTTTCGCAGCTACTAACTATGGCTACACCTTC; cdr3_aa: CASSFAATNYGYTF
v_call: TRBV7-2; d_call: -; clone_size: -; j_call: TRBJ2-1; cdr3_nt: TGTGCCAGCAGCTTAATGGGGGCAAATGAGCAGTTCTTC; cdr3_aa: CASSLMGANEQFF
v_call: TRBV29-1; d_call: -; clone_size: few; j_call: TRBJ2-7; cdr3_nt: TGCAGCGTTGTACGGGAGCCCTCCTACGAGCAGTACTTC; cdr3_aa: CSVVREPSYEQYF
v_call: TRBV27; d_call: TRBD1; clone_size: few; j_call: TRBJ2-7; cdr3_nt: TGTGCCAGCAGCGACAGGGGCCAGACCTACGAGCAGTACTTC; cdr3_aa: CASSDRGQTYEQYF